This T cell receptor (beta chain) came from a study of blood T cell repertoires in COVID-19. In the study overall: Sources were T cells, B-cell-depleted T cells, or PBMCs; the material itself was cDNA or gDNA.

Only in-frame clones appear in the TCRdb table, and some are missing; sequencing was by immunoSEQ multiplex PCR. The sample gives 270,000 or so clones, approximately 92% of which show up once; 3.5% to 5% is in the top ten. V was trimmed by 5 bases and J by 0 bases, leaving 8 bases between them. The CDR3 covers 15 residues. Germline loops: CDR1 SSHAT, CDR2 FNYEAQ (reference sequence). Notes on this clone: Different DNA sequences within this sample yield the same CDR3.

The rearrangement links TRBV7-7 to TRBJ2-6, with no clear D. The TCR originated in a woman aged 40 to 50 who had recovered from COVID-19. Sequenced material: peripheral blood. The DNA of the CDR3 is TGTGCCAGCAGCCCAGACTTCTCTGGGGCCAACGTCCTGACTTTC. It translates to CASSPDFSGANVLTF.